Following are 20 T cell receptor beta chains from one sample sequenced in a study of somatic mutations in cytotoxic T cells in rheumatoid arthritis. Here immunoSEQ multiplex PCR was the method, and the copy in TCRdb shows in-frame clones only, minus some. The sample records about 19,000 clones, roughly 77% being singletons. The sample was CD8+ T cells sorted from blood. Receptors were obtained from an adult with rheumatoid arthritis.

The chain carries TRBV9 and TRBJ2-7; TRBD2 aligns across 8 bases. The CDR3 contains 14 residues. Germline V CDR1 and CDR2: SGDLS, YYNGEE. The J segment lost 2 bases and the V segment lost 2 bases, leaving 3 bases of the junction unmatched. The CDR3 nucleotides read TGTGCCAGCAGCGTTAGCGGGGACGCCTACGAGCAGTACTTC. This codes for CASSVSGDAYEQYF. Full variable domain (missing parts from reference TRBV9 and TRBJ2-7): DSGVTQTPKHLITATGQRVTLRCSPRSGDLSVYWYQQSLDQGLQFLIQYYNGEERAKGNILERFSAQQFPDLHSELNLSSLELGDSALYFCASSVSGDAYEQYFGPGTRLTVT.

This clone was recorded once. The chain uses TRBV7-9 and TRBJ1-1; 8 bases align to TRBD1. With V trimmed by 4 bases and J by 4 bases, 11 bases remained unmatched. Germline assignment: CDR1 SEHNR and CDR2 FQNEAQ (reference sequence). This CDR3 is built from 16 residues. This CDR3 reads CASSSTGGLSGTEAFF. As DNA, the CDR3 is TGTGCCAGCAGCTCTACAGGGGGACTTTCGGGCACTGAAGCTTTCTTT.

In its sample, this clone was seen once. V and J are TRBV11-2 and TRBJ1-1; no clear D gene. In germline, CDR1 is SGHAT, CDR2 FQNNGV. The germline V and J ends were trimmed by 1 base and 4 bases, with 10 bases remaining between them. The CDR3 sequence is 14 residues long. CDR3 residues: CASSLGSAATEAFF. The CDR3 DNA follows: TGTGCCAGCAGCTTAGGGTCTGCTGCCACTGAAGCTTTCTTT.

The chain has TRBV28 and TRBJ1-5, with 7 bases matching TRBD1. Germline CDR1 reads MDHEN; CDR2 reads SYDVKM. The CDR3 runs 15 residues. V dropped 5 bases and J dropped 3; count of bases not matched to a gene: 7. This CDR3 reads CASSLTGINNQPQHF. The CDR3 DNA is TGTGCCAGCAGTCTGACAGGGATTAACAATCAGCCCCAGCATTTT.

The rearrangement uses TRBV9 and TRBJ2-2; D perhaps matches TRBD2 (5 bases). With 1 base removed from V and 6 bases from J, the gap between germline ends came to 16 bases. Per the germline V gene, CDR1 is SGDLS and CDR2 is YYNGEE. This CDR3 comprises 16 residues. CDR3: CASSVSGLVRSGELFF. The CDR3 nucleotides read TGTGCCAGCAGCGTAAGCGGCCTTGTAAGGTCCGGGGAGCTGTTTTTT.

CDR3 protein: CASATTEAFF. CDR3 nucleotide sequence: TGTGCCAGCGCGACCACTGAAGCTTTCTTT. The gene calls are TRBV27 and TRBJ1-1, with D unclear. Germline V gene lookup returns CDR1 MNHEY and CDR2 SMNVEV (reference sequence). Trimming pared 8 bases from V and 4 bases from J, leaving 5 bases between. The CDR3 runs 10 residues.

The sample holds one count of this clone. The CDR3 reads CASSFFFRGVSEAFF. CDR3 nucleotides: TGTGCCAGCAGCTTCTTTTTCAGGGGTGTATCTGAAGCTTTCTTT. V gene TRBV5-4 combines with J gene TRBJ1-1, with a tentative D call TRBD1 (6 bases). V lost 2 bases and J 6 bases, leaving 17 bases between the germline ends. CDR1 is SGHNT and CDR2 is YYREEE in the germline V gene (reference sequence). CDR3 length: 15 residues.

The rearrangement links TRBV2 to TRBJ2-1, with a weak D call TRBD2 (6 bases). The CDR3 runs 15 residues. Trimming took 4 bases from V and 4 from J, leaving 14 bases between them. Germline CDR1 and CDR2: SNHLY and FYNNEI. The CDR3 DNA follows: TGTGCCAGCAGTGGGGGACTGGCTAGATACAATGAGCAGTTCTTC. This codes for CASSGGLARYNEQFF.

The V gene is TRBV9, the J gene TRBJ2-3; D may be TRBD2 (6 bases). The CDR3 loop spans 15 amino acids. The V and J ends lost 0 bases and 6 bases respectively, with 14 bases between them. The germline V gene encodes CDR1 SGDLS and CDR2 YYNGEE. The CDR3, as DNA: TGTGCCAGCAGCGTAGGGGGTCTAGGGAGGGATACGCAGTATTTT. Its protein product is CASSVGGLGRDTQYF.

The CDR3 DNA follows: TGCGCCAGCAGCTTAGCAAGCGGGAGTGGGAAGACCCAGTACTTC. This sequence encodes CASSLASGSGKTQYF. J is TRBJ2-5 and V is TRBV5-1, with TRBD2 identical over 8 bases. After removal of 2 bases from V and 6 bases from J, the junction contained 9 bases not matched to a gene. This CDR3 has 15 residues. CDR1 and CDR2 from the germline V gene are SGHRS and YFSETQ.

The V and J genes are TRBV7-6 and TRBJ1-2; tentative D call: TRBD1 (5 bases). Germline-derived CDR1 and CDR2 are SGHVS and FNYEAQ. The CDR3 consists of 13 residues. Deletions cut 5 bases from V and 6 bases from J, with 13 bases between. The CDR3 sequence is CASSPGEADGYTF. CDR3 DNA sequence: TGTGCCAGCAGCCCGGGGGAGGCGGATGGCTACACCTTC.

The J gene is TRBJ2-5, the V gene TRBV9, with 9 bases that match TRBD2. The germline V gene encodes CDR1 SGDLS and CDR2 YYNGEE. J gave up 5 bases and V 3 bases, and 14 bases lay outside the gene matches. The CDR3 covers 17 residues. CDR3 loop: CASSAVGVSSGKETQYF. DNA of the CDR3: TGTGCCAGCAGCGCCGTGGGGGTGTCTAGCGGGAAGGAGACCCAGTACTTC.

The chain carries TRBV19 and TRBJ1-2; a weak D match, TRBD1 (5 bases). Trimming took 4 bases from V and 6 from J, leaving 12 bases between them. This CDR3 comprises 13 residues. Germline CDR1 LNHDA, CDR2 SQIVND (reference sequence). CDR3 bases: TGTGCCAGTAGTAAGGGACTGATTAATGGCTACACCTTC. Translated, it gives CASSKGLINGYTF. The full variable domain, in which reference TRBV19 and TRBJ1-2 provide the parts outside the CDR3, is DGGITQSPKYLFRKEGQNVTLSCEQNLNHDAMYWYRQDPGQGLRLIYYSQIVNDFQKGDIAEGYSVSREKKESFPLTVTSAQKNPTAFYLCASSKGLINGYTFGSGTRLTVV.

The chain has TRBV6-1 and TRBJ2-7, with 8 bases that match TRBD2. With 4 bases clipped from V and 0 bases from J, the junction kept 14 bases outside the gene matches. Germline V lookup: CDR1 MNHNS, CDR2 SASEGT. This CDR3 comprises 18 residues. The CDR3 DNA sequence: TGTGCCAGCAGTGGACACCCCGGCGAGCGGGAGTACTCCTACGAGCAGTACTTC. This codes for CASSGHPGEREYSYEQYF.

V and J are TRBV5-1 and TRBJ2-1; no clear D. There are 15 residues in the CDR3. Germline assignment: CDR1 SGHRS and CDR2 YFSETQ. Trimming took 6 bases from V and 0 from J, leaving 13 bases between them. The CDR3 coding sequence is TGCGCCAGCACCGGAACGTCGAGCTCCTACAATGAGCAGTTCTTC. Translated, it gives CASTGTSSSYNEQFF.

V and J are TRBV7-8 and TRBJ2-1, with 11 positions matching TRBD2. Germline V gene lookup returns CDR1 SGHVS and CDR2 FQNEAQ. The J segment lost 7 bases and the V segment lost 3 bases, leaving 11 bases of the junction unmatched. CDR3 size: 17 residues. This CDR3 is CASSFDPGLAVTNEQFF. In DNA form, the CDR3 reads TGTGCCAGCAGCTTCGATCCGGGACTAGCGGTAACTAATGAGCAGTTCTTC.

This clone occurred a few times. The chain carries TRBV7-6 and TRBJ2-7, with a weak D call TRBD1 (6 bases). With 5 bases removed from V and 0 bases from J, the gap between germline ends came to 11 bases. The CDR3 has 14 amino acids. From germline, CDR1 is SGHVS and CDR2 FNYEAQ. For the CDR3, the DNA is TGTGCCAGCAGCCCTGGACAGAGCTCCTACGAGCAGTACTTC. This gives the protein CASSPGQSSYEQYF. The variable domain in full, with the rest retrieved from reference TRBV7-6 and TRBJ2-7, is GAGVSQSPRYKVTKRGQDVALRCDPISGHVSLYWYRQALGQGPEFLTYFNYEAQQDKSGLPNDRFSAERPEGSISTLTIQRTEQRDSAMYRCASSPGQSSYEQYFGPGTRLTVT.

This CDR3 reads CASSLPGTTTGELFF. In DNA form, the CDR3 reads TGTGCCAGCAGCTTACCGGGGACTACTACCGGGGAGCTGTTTTTT. The chain employs TRBV7-8 and TRBJ2-2; 7 bases line up with TRBD2. V lost 2 bases to trimming and J lost 5 bases; unmatched junction nucleotides: 5. CDR1 is SGHVS and CDR2 is FQNEAQ in the germline V gene. This CDR3 region has 15 residues.

The V and J genes are TRBV7-9 and TRBJ1-2; tentative D call: TRBD1 (6 bases). From germline, CDR1 is SEHNR and CDR2 FQNEAQ (reference sequence). The ends were cut back, 5 bases at V and 2 bases at J, with 24 bases in the middle. The CDR3 runs 18 residues. CDR3 DNA: TGTGCCAGCAGCAAACTAGAGCAACGGACAGACAACAACTATGGCTACACCTTC. Translation: CASSKLEQRTDNNYGYTF.

This sequence joins TRBV19 and TRBJ1-2, with D possibly being TRBD1 (6 bases). The CDR3 contains 13 residues. From germline, CDR1 is LNHDA and CDR2 SQIVND (reference sequence). The ends were cut back, 5 bases at V and 6 bases at J, with 13 bases in the middle. The DNA of the CDR3 is TGTGCCAGTAGTGCACAGGGCCCGCATGGCTACACCTTC. It encodes CASSAQGPHGYTF.